This T cell receptor beta chain was recovered during a study of T cells in Graves' hyperthyroidism and ophthalmopathy. Study-wide points: Median prediction lead before ophthalmopathy onset was 6 to 8 months with the model.

Extraction of PBMCs used 9 to 10 ml of fresh peripheral blood. Amplification of TCR beta CDR3 regions was performed using RNA transcripts as template. With the HTBI primer set, the TCR CDR3 went through a first round of RT-PCR. TCRdb ran MiXCR on the multiplex PCR reads and lists one entry per CDR3 protein. The sample contains fewer than 400,000 distinct CDR3 sequences, about 14% of which appear only once. This clonotype was detected many times. The antigen remains undetermined. Deletions cut 4 bases from V and 0 bases from J, with 8 bases between. CDR1 is SGHTA, CDR2 FQGTGA, per germline. The CDR3 is 14 amino acids.

The TCR was taken from a man aged 50 to 59 with Graves' ophthalmopathy. Sequencing was performed on blood. The chain joins TRBV7-3 to TRBJ2-3; D not resolved. The CDR3 is CASSSSPSTDTQYF. The DNA for the CDR3 is TGTGCCAGCAGCTCCAGTCCTAGCACAGATACGCAGTATTTT.